A selection of T cell receptor beta chains follows, all from one sample in a study of blood T cell repertoires in COVID-19. Profiled with immunoSEQ multiplex PCR; TCRdb holds only in-frame clones, not every one. Among under 250,000 clones, 83% were seen once, and the ten largest hold about 5.3%. Sequences were obtained from PBMCs or T cells enriched from blood (not recorded which). The receptors shown here come from a woman aged 45 to 65 who had been exposed to COVID-19. Each CDR3 is given with its conserved first and last residue. A D gene is named only where the DNA matches it firmly. Clone sizes are given selectively: once, few, many, or a class where the clone is expanded.

v_call: TRBV5-6; clone_size: -; d_call: TRBD1; j_call: TRBJ1-2; cdr3_aa: CASSPGGYGYTF; cdr3_nt: TGTGCCAGCAGTCCAGGGGGCTATGGCTACACCTTC
v_call: TRBV6-5; clone_size: once; d_call: TRBD1; j_call: TRBJ1-1; cdr3_aa: CASSDRVQTEAFF; cdr3_nt: TGTGCCAGCAGCGACAGGGTTCAGACTGAAGCTTTCTTT
v_call: TRBV30; clone_size: -; d_call: -; j_call: TRBJ2-7; cdr3_aa: CAWSVQGYEQYF; cdr3_nt: TGTGCCTGGAGTGTACAGGGTTACGAGCAGTACTTC
v_call: TRBV29-1; clone_size: -; d_call: -; j_call: TRBJ2-1; cdr3_aa: CSVDPYNEQFF; cdr3_nt: TGCAGCGTTGATCCGTACAATGAGCAGTTCTTC
v_call: TRBV6-6; clone_size: -; d_call: -; j_call: TRBJ1-2; cdr3_aa: CASSYSTATYGYTF; cdr3_nt: TGTGCCAGCAGTTACTCGACAGCCACCTATGGCTACACCTTC
v_call: TRBV11-2; clone_size: few; d_call: TRBD1; j_call: TRBJ2-1; cdr3_aa: CASSRDRSGINEQFF; cdr3_nt: TGTGCCAGCAGCCGGGACAGGTCCGGTATCAATGAGCAGTTCTTC
v_call: TRBV5-1; clone_size: -; d_call: TRBD1; j_call: TRBJ1-3; cdr3_aa: CASSLSLGQAGNTIYF; cdr3_nt: TGCGCCAGCAGCTTGTCCCTGGGACAGGCTGGAAACACCATATATTTT
v_call: TRBV7-2; clone_size: -; d_call: -; j_call: TRBJ1-5; cdr3_aa: CASSLARENQPQHF; cdr3_nt: TGTGCCAGCAGCTTAGCAAGGGAGAATCAGCCCCAGCATTTT
v_call: TRBV6-1; clone_size: -; d_call: -; j_call: TRBJ2-3; cdr3_aa: CASSEYGTFELTDTQYF; cdr3_nt: TGTGCCAGCAGTGAGTATGGGACTTTCGAGCTCACAGATACGCAGTATTTT
v_call: TRBV27; clone_size: -; d_call: -; j_call: TRBJ1-1; cdr3_aa: CASKEARGEAFF; cdr3_nt: TGTGCCAGCAAGGAGGCTCGGGGGGAAGCTTTCTTT
v_call: TRBV7-2; clone_size: -; d_call: -; j_call: TRBJ2-2; cdr3_aa: CASSLEVGRGKLFF; cdr3_nt: TGTGCCAGCAGCTTAGAGGTCGGCCGCGGAAAGCTGTTTTTT
v_call: TRBV18; clone_size: -; d_call: -; j_call: TRBJ1-4; cdr3_aa: CASSPAGRATNEKLFF; cdr3_nt: TGTGCCAGCTCACCCGCCGGGAGAGCAACTAATGAAAAACTGTTTTTT
v_call: TRBV27; clone_size: -; d_call: TRBD2; j_call: TRBJ2-2; cdr3_aa: CASSRLAGVNTGELFF; cdr3_nt: TGTGCCAGCAGTCGACTAGCGGGGGTTAACACCGGGGAGCTGTTTTTT
v_call: TRBV30; clone_size: -; d_call: -; j_call: TRBJ1-5; cdr3_aa: CAWSVGTQGFNQPQHF; cdr3_nt: TGTGCCTGGAGTGTAGGGACACAAGGTTTCAATCAGCCCCAGCATTTT
v_call: TRBV20-1; clone_size: -; d_call: -; j_call: TRBJ2-7; cdr3_aa: CSARVQYEQYF; cdr3_nt: TGCAGTGCTAGAGTACAGTACGAGCAGTACTTC
v_call: TRBV3-1/TRBV3-2; clone_size: -; d_call: -; j_call: TRBJ1-1; cdr3_aa: CASSLWTANTEAFF; cdr3_nt: TGTGCCAGCAGCCTTTGGACAGCGAACACTGAAGCTTTCTTT
v_call: TRBV7-2; clone_size: -; d_call: -; j_call: TRBJ1-2; cdr3_aa: CASSLAAGPDYGYTF; cdr3_nt: TGTGCCAGCAGCTTAGCGGCAGGGCCCGACTATGGCTACACCTTC
v_call: TRBV13; clone_size: once; d_call: TRBD1; j_call: TRBJ2-2; cdr3_aa: CASSSYRGDTGELFF; cdr3_nt: TGTGCCAGCAGCTCATACAGGGGAGACACCGGGGAGCTGTTTTTT
v_call: TRBV5-1; clone_size: -; d_call: TRBD1; j_call: TRBJ2-3; cdr3_aa: CASSRTGAKVTDTQYF; cdr3_nt: TGCGCCAGCAGCCGGACAGGGGCCAAGGTCACAGATACGCAGTATTTT
v_call: TRBV7-9; clone_size: -; d_call: -; j_call: TRBJ1-2; cdr3_aa: CASSSTGPGVPYGYTF; cdr3_nt: TGTGCCAGCAGCTCGACAGGTCCTGGCGTCCCCTATGGCTACACCTTC
v_call: TRBV18; clone_size: -; d_call: -; j_call: TRBJ1-3; cdr3_aa: CASSGGSFSGNTIYF; cdr3_nt: TGTGCCAGCTCGGGAGGGAGTTTCTCTGGAAACACCATATATTTT
v_call: TRBV21-1; clone_size: -; d_call: -; j_call: TRBJ2-7; cdr3_aa: CASSASGAYEQYF; cdr3_nt: TGTGCCAGCAGCGCAAGCGGGGCCTACGAGCAGTACTTC
v_call: TRBV24-1; clone_size: -; d_call: -; j_call: TRBJ1-1; cdr3_aa: CATSAPGGTEAFF; cdr3_nt: TGTGCCACCAGTGCCCCCGGGGGCACTGAAGCTTTCTTT
v_call: TRBV3-1/TRBV3-2; clone_size: -; d_call: TRBD2; j_call: TRBJ2-5; cdr3_aa: CASSQASGGGETQYF; cdr3_nt: TGTGCCAGCAGCCAAGCTTCGGGGGGTGGGGAGACCCAGTACTTC